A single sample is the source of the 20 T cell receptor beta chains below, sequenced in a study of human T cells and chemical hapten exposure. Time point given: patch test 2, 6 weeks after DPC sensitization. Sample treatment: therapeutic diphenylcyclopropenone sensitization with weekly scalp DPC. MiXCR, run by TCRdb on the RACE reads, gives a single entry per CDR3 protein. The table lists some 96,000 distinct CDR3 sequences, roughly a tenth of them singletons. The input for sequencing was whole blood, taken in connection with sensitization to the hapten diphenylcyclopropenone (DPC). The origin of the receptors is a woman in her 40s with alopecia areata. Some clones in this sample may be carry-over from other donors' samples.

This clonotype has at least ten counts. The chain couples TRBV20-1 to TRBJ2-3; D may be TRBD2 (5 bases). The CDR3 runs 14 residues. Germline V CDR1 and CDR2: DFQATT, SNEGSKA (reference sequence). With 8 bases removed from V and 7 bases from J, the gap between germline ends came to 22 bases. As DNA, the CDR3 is TGCAGTTCCAATAGCGCCGGAGATACATATACGCAGTATTTT. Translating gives CSSNSAGDTYTQYF.

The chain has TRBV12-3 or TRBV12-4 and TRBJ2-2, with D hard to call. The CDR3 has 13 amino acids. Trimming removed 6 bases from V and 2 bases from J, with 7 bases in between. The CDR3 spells CASRMINTGELFF. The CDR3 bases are TGTGCCAGCAGGATGATTAACACCGGGGAGCTGTTTTTT.

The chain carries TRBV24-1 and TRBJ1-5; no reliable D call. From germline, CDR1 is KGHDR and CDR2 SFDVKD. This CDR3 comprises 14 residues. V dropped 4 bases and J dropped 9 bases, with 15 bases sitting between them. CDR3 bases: TGTGCCACCAGTGACTTAGAACCCGGGCGGCCCCAGCATTTT. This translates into CATSDLEPGRPQHF.

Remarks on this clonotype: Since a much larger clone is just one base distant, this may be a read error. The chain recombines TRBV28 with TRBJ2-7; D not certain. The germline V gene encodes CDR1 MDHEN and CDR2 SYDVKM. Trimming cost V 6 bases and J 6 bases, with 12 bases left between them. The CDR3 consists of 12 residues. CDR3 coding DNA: TGTGCCAGCAGCCCCTCTGCTGGCGAGCAGTACTTC. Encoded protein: CASSPSAGEQYF.

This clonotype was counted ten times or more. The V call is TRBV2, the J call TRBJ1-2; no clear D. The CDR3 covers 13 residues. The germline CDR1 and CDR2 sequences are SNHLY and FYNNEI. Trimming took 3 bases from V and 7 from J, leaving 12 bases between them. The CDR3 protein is CASSEKAVAGYTF. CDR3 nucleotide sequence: TGTGCCAGCAGTGAGAAGGCAGTTGCTGGCTACACCTTC.

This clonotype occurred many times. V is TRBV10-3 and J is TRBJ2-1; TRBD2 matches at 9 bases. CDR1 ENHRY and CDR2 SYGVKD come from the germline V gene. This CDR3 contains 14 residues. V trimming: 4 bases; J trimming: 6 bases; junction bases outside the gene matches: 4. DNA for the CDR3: TGTGCCATCAGTGCTAGCGGGATAAGCAATGAGCAGTTCTTC. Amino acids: CAISASGISNEQFF.

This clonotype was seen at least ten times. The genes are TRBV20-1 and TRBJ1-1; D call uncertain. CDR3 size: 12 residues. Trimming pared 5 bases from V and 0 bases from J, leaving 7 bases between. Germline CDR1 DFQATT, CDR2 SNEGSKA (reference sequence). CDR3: CSALIMNTEAFF. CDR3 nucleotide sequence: TGCAGTGCTCTAATAATGAACACTGAAGCTTTCTTT.

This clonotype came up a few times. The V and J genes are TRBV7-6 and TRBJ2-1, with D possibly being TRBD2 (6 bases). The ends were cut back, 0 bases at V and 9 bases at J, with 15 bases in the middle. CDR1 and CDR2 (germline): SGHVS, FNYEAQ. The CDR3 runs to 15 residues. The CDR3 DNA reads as TGTGCCAGCAGCTTAGCGGGGCGGGGTATGAGTGAGCAGTTCTTC. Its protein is CASSLAGRGMSEQFF. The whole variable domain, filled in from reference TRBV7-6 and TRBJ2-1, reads GAGVSQSPRYKVTKRGQDVALRCDPISGHVSLYWYRQALGQGPEFLTYFNYEAQQDKSGLPNDRFSAERPEGSISTLTIQRTEQRDSAMYRCASSLAGRGMSEQFFGPGTRLTVL.

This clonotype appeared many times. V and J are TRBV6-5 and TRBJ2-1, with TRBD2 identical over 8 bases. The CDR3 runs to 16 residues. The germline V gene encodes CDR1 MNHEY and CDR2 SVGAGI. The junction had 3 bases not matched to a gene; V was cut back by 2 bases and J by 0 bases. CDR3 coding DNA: TGTGCCAGCAGTTACCTCAGCGGGAGCTCCTACAATGAGCAGTTCTTC. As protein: CASSYLSGSSYNEQFF.

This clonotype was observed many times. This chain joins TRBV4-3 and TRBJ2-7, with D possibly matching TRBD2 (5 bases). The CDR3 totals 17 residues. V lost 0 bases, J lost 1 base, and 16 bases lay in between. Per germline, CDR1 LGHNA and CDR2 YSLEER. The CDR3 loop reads CASSQEVTHRGSYEQYF. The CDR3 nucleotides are TGCGCCAGCAGCCAAGAAGTAACCCATCGGGGTTCCTACGAGCAGTACTTC.

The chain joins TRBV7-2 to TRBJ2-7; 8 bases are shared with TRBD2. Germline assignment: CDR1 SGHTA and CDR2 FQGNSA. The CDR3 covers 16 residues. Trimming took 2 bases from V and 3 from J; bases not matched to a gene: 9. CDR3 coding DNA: TGTGCCAGCAGCTTAACTACCGGGACTAGTATCTACGAGCAGTACTTC. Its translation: CASSLTTGTSIYEQYF.

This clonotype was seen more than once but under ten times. The DNA for the CDR3 is TGCGCCAGCAGCCAAGAGACAGGGGGCTTGGAGACCCAGTACTTC. It yields the protein CASSQETGGLETQYF. This chain connects TRBV4-3 to TRBJ2-5; TRBD1 matches at 10 bases. CDR3 length equals 15 residues. Losses at the gene ends were 0 bases for V and 5 bases for J; bases not matched to a gene: 3. CDR1 LGHNA and CDR2 YSLEER come from the germline V gene.

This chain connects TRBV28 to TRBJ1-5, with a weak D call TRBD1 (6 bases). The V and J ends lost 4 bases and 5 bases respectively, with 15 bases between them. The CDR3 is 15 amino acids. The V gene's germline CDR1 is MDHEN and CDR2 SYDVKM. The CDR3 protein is CASSWGAGNDQPQHF. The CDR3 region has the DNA TGTGCCAGCAGTTGGGGGGCGGGGAATGATCAGCCCCAGCATTTT.

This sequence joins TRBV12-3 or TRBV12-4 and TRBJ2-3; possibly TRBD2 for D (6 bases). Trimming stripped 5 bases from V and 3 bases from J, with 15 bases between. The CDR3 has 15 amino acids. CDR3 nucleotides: TGTGCCAGCAGTCTACCCAGCGGGCCTACAGATACGCAGTATTTT. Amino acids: CASSLPSGPTDTQYF.

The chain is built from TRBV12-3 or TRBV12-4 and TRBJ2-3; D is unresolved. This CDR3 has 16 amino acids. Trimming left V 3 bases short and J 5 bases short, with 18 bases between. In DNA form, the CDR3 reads TGTGCCAGCAGTTTTGCCAGGCTAAGTTCAGGAGATACGCAGTATTTT. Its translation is CASSFARLSSGDTQYF.

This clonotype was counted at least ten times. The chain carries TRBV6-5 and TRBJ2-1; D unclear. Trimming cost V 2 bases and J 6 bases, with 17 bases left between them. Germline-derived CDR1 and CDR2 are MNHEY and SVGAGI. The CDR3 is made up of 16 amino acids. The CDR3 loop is CASSYVSAPHPNEQFF. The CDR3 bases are TGTGCCAGCAGTTACGTCAGTGCGCCTCACCCCAATGAGCAGTTCTTC.

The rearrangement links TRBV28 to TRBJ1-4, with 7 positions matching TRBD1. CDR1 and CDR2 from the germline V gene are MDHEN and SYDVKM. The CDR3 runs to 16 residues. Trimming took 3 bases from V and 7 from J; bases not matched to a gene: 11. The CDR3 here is CASSFPPDRVIEKLFF. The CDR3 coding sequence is TGTGCCAGCAGTTTCCCACCTGACAGGGTAATTGAAAAACTGTTTTTT.

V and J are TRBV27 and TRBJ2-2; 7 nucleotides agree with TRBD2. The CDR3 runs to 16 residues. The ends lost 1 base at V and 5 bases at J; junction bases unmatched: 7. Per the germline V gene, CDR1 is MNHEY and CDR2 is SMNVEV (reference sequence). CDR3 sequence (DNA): TGTGCCAGCAGTTTATGGGGCGGGAGAGGAACCGGGGAGCTGTTTTTT. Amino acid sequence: CASSLWGGRGTGELFF.

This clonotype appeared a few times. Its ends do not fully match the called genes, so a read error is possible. CDR3 amino acids: CASSLKEGF. The CDR3 region has the DNA TGTGCCAGCAGTTTAAAAGAGGGTTTC. The gene calls are TRBV27 and TRBJ2-4; a weak D match, TRBD2 (5 bases). Germline loops: CDR1 MNHEY, CDR2 SMNVEV (reference sequence). CDR3 size: 9 residues.

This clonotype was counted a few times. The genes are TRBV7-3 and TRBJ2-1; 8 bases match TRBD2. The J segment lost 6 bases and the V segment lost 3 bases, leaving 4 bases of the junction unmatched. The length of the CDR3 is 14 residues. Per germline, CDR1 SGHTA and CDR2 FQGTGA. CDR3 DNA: TGTGCCAGCAGCTTTAGCGGGACCCGCAATGAGCAGTTCTTC. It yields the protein CASSFSGTRNEQFF.